The 19 T cell receptor beta chains below all came from one sample that was sequenced in a study of cytomegalovirus exposure and HLA in healthy donors. Both 60 Vbeta primers and 13 Jbeta primers went into the PCR. Generated by immunoSEQ multiplex PCR, the TCRdb table keeps only in-frame clones and is missing some. The sample has some 160,000 clones, 77% seen once. Sequencing was carried out using PBMCs. The receptors were sampled from a woman aged 25 to 39 in good health and CMV-seronegative.

The V and J genes are TRBV9 and TRBJ2-2, with TRBD2 matching 9 bases. CDR1 and CDR2 (germline): SGDLS, YYNGEE. This CDR3 contains 19 residues. The junction had 16 bases not matched to a gene; V was cut back by 0 bases and J by 7 bases. The CDR3 region is CASSVGVRSSGGSSGELFF. CDR3 DNA: TGTGCCAGCAGCGTAGGGGTGAGGAGTAGCGGGGGATCGAGCGGGGAGCTGTTTTTT.

The gene calls are TRBV7-3 and TRBJ1-1; maybe TRBD1 (5 bases). From germline, CDR1 is SGHTA and CDR2 FQGTGA. The CDR3 covers 13 residues. Trimming stripped 5 bases from V and 4 bases from J, with 11 bases between. The CDR3 DNA reads TGTGCCAGCAGCGGGGCGGGGTTCACTGAAGCTTTCTTT. Translation gives CASSGAGFTEAFF.

Comment on this clone: Compared with germline, one end of the junction differs, possibly owing to a read error. J is TRBJ1-1 and V is TRBV5-1; TRBD1 agrees at 8 bases. CDR3 length equals 14 residues. CDR1 is SGHRS, CDR2 YFSETQ, per germline. The CDR3 sequence: CASSSLTGAVEQVF. CDR3 bases: TGCGCCAGCAGCTCCCTGACAGGGGCCGTAGAGCAGGTTTTT.

The chain joins TRBV14 to TRBJ2-3; TRBD2 is a possible D gene (6 bases). V lost 2 bases and J 0 bases, leaving 15 bases between the germline ends. The CDR3 runs to 17 residues. Germline V gives CDR1 SGHDN, CDR2 FVKESK. The CDR3 is CASSQTTGRGSTDTQYF. CDR3 bases: TGTGCCAGCAGCCAAACGACTGGGCGGGGAAGCACAGATACGCAGTATTTT.

The V gene is TRBV9, the J gene TRBJ2-5; 9 positions match TRBD1. CDR3 length: 17 amino acids. Germline values: CDR1 SGDLS, CDR2 YYNGEE. V lost 0 bases to trimming and J lost 2 bases; unmatched junction nucleotides: 8. The CDR3 reads CASSVEINRGLQETQYF. The CDR3 region has the DNA TGTGCCAGCAGCGTAGAGATAAACAGGGGGCTTCAAGAGACCCAGTACTTC. The whole variable domain, filled in from reference TRBV9 and TRBJ2-5, reads DSGVTQTPKHLITATGQRVTLRCSPRSGDLSVYWYQQSLDQGLQFLIQYYNGEERAKGNILERFSAQQFPDLHSELNLSSLELGDSALYFCASSVEINRGLQETQYFGPGTRLLVL.

The V gene is TRBV18, the J gene TRBJ2-7, with 11 bases identical to TRBD1. CDR1 and CDR2 from the germline V gene are KGHSH and LQKENI. CDR3 length: 16 amino acids. The J segment lost 5 bases and the V segment lost 5 bases, leaving 11 bases of the junction unmatched. CDR3 residues: CASSSLSPGQGDEQYF. The DNA for the CDR3 is TGTGCCAGCTCATCTCTTTCCCCGGGACAGGGGGACGAGCAGTACTTC.

The chain carries TRBV18 and TRBJ2-7; D may be TRBD1 (6 bases). V lost 1 base to trimming and J lost 2 bases, with 18 bases between them. The CDR3 length is 17 residues. Germline loops: CDR1 KGHSH, CDR2 LQKENI. CDR3 sequence (DNA): TGTGCCAGCTCACCACTGGGTTCAGTGGGACACCCCTACGAGCAGTACTTC. Amino acid sequence: CASSPLGSVGHPYEQYF. Looking up the rest from reference TRBV18 and TRBJ2-7 gives the full variable domain: NAGVMQNPRHLVRRRGQEARLRCSPMKGHSHVYWYRQLPEEGLKFMVYLQKENIIDESGMPKERFSAEFPKEGPSILRIQQVVRGDSAAYFCASSPLGSVGHPYEQYFGPGTRLTVT.

The chain links TRBV10-3 to TRBJ2-1; D not resolved. V shed 2 bases and J shed 6 bases, with 8 bases lying between them. From germline, CDR1 is ENHRY and CDR2 SYGVKD. CDR3 size: 13 residues. CDR3 amino acids: CAISEANSNEQFF. The CDR3 nucleotides read TGTGCCATCAGTGAGGCCAACAGCAATGAGCAGTTCTTC.

Only a few counts were recorded for this clone. V and J are TRBV21-1 and TRBJ2-7; TRBD1, the table's D call, was not compared with the DNA. TRBV21-1 is annotated as a pseudogene. There are 17 residues in the CDR3. Written as DNA, the CDR3 is TGTGCCAGCAGCAAAGCGAGGGACAGGGGAAGCTCCTACGAGCAGTACTTC. Its translation: CASSKARDRGSSYEQYF.

The chain carries TRBV13 and TRBJ2-1; possibly TRBD2 for D (5 bases). Germline V gene lookup returns CDR1 PRHDT and CDR2 FYEKMQ (reference sequence). Deletions cut 1 base from V and 4 bases from J, with 11 bases between. The CDR3 runs 15 residues. The CDR3 nucleotides are TGTGCCAGCAGCTTAGAAGGAAGACTATACAATGAGCAGTTCTTC. The encoded protein is CASSLEGRLYNEQFF.

The chain has TRBV2 and TRBJ2-7; 8 bases match TRBD1. J gave up 0 bases and V 8 bases, and 6 bases lay outside the gene matches. This CDR3 has 14 residues. Germline lookup yields CDR1 SNHLY and CDR2 FYNNEI. CDR3 nucleotide sequence: TGTGCCAGCCGGAGGGACAGGCGCTCCTACGAGCAGTACTTC. Its protein is CASRRDRRSYEQYF.

This sequence joins TRBV6-5 and TRBJ1-1; 8 bases line up with TRBD1. Germline CDR1 MNHEY, CDR2 SVGAGI. Unmatched junction bases numbered 7, after V lost 5 bases and J lost 5 bases. The CDR3 loop spans 14 amino acids. The CDR3, as DNA: TGTGCCAGCAGTGAACAGGGGGTTCTAACTGAAGCTTTCTTT. Its translation: CASSEQGVLTEAFF.

This chain connects TRBV6-1 to TRBJ1-1, with D perhaps matching TRBD1 (6 bases). The V gene lost 4 bases and the J gene lost 1 base, with 22 bases spanning the gap. CDR3 size: 18 residues. The germline V gene encodes CDR1 MNHNS and CDR2 SASEGT. CDR3 amino acids: CASSGREDRPFGNTEAFF. DNA for the CDR3: TGTGCCAGCAGTGGACGGGAGGACAGACCCTTTGGGAACACTGAAGCTTTCTTT.

This clone was observed a single time. V gene TRBV6-1 combines with J gene TRBJ1-5, with D unclear. This CDR3 region has 15 residues. Germline V lookup: CDR1 MNHNS, CDR2 SASEGT. V was clipped by 6 bases and J by 5 bases, with 17 bases between them. Here the CDR3 reads CASRVHDAVYQPQHF. DNA of the CDR3: TGTGCCAGCAGAGTACACGATGCCGTGTATCAGCCCCAGCATTTT.

The chain has TRBV5-1 and TRBJ2-7; 12 bases fit TRBD2. The CDR3 extends over 15 amino acids. V was clipped by 0 bases and J by 4 bases; unmatched bases: 2. Per germline, CDR1 SGHRS and CDR2 YFSETQ. CDR3 sequence: CASSLGLAGAYEQYF. The CDR3 DNA sequence: TGCGCCAGCAGCTTGGGACTAGCGGGGGCATACGAGCAGTACTTC. Complete variable domain (other parts from reference TRBV5-1 and TRBJ2-7): KAGVTQTPRYLIKTRGQQVTLSCSPISGHRSVSWYQQTPGQGLQFLFEYFSETQRNKGNFPGRFSGRQFSNSRSEMNVSTLELGDSALYLCASSLGLAGAYEQYFGPGTRLTVT.

The rearrangement uses TRBV6-6 and TRBJ1-1, with D maybe TRBD1 (5 bases). The ends were cut back, 5 bases at V and 0 bases at J, with 7 bases in the middle. Germline assignment: CDR1 MNHNY and CDR2 SVGAGI (reference sequence). This CDR3 is 13 amino acids long. CDR3 nucleotide sequence: TGTGCCAGCAGTCCAGGGTTGAACACTGAAGCTTTCTTT. Translating gives CASSPGLNTEAFF.

The rearrangement links TRBV4-1 to TRBJ1-1, with a tentative D call TRBD1 (5 bases). Germline V gene data show CDR1 as MGHRA and CDR2 as YSYEKL. CDR3 length: 14 amino acids. V was clipped by 0 bases and J by 5 bases, with 10 bases between them. The chain's CDR3 is CASSQDRRGTEAFF. The CDR3 DNA reads as TGCGCCAGCAGCCAAGATAGGAGGGGAACTGAAGCTTTCTTT.

The J gene is TRBJ2-2, the V gene TRBV5-1, with 7 bases fitting TRBD1. V was clipped by 2 bases and J by 0 bases; unmatched bases: 1. CDR1 SGHRS and CDR2 YFSETQ come from the germline V gene. The CDR3 spans 15 residues. The DNA of the CDR3 is TGCGCCAGCAGCTTCGGACAGGCGAACACCGGGGAGCTGTTTTTT. Residues: CASSFGQANTGELFF.

This chain links TRBV6-1 with TRBJ1-4, with D unresolved. CDR1 and CDR2 from the germline V gene are MNHNS and SASEGT. The CDR3 is made up of 12 amino acids. V was pared by 11 bases and J by 2 bases, with 9 bases between. This chain's CDR3 is CAGRATNEKLFF. CDR3 sequence (DNA): TGTGCCGGGAGGGCGACTAATGAAAAACTGTTTTTT.